What follows are 23 T cell receptor beta chains derived from one specimen sequenced in a study of siplizumab effects on memory and regulatory T cells. Using immunoSEQ multiplex PCR, the repertoire was profiled, and TCRdb retains in-frame clones only, with some absent. The repertoire consists of approximately 100,000 clones, with just under 95% occurring once and the leading ten covering roughly 0.15%. Sequencing was carried out using non-Treg CD4+ T cells sorted from blood. Source of these receptors: a human donor in good health.

The gene calls are TRBV7-6 and TRBJ2-7; no clear D gene. The germline CDR1 and CDR2 sequences are SGHVS and FNYEAQ. The V end lost 4 bases, the J end lost 2 bases, and 6 bases lay between the germline ends. This CDR3 has 12 amino acids. The CDR3 DNA reads TGTGCCAGCAGCTCCAATACCTACGAGCAGTACTTC. This gives the protein CASSSNTYEQYF.

In DNA form, the CDR3 reads TGTGCCAGCAGCCCGGGGGGGAGGCAAGCGGAGACCCAGTACTTC. Its protein product is CASSPGGRQAETQYF. This chain links TRBV11-2 with TRBJ2-5; 8 positions match TRBD2. This CDR3 comprises 15 residues. Germline trimming cut 5 bases from V and 5 bases from J; bases unmatched to any gene: 10. In germline, CDR1 is SGHAT, CDR2 FQNNGV.

This rearrangement joins TRBV7-9 to TRBJ2-5; TRBD2 matches 7 bases. CDR1 is SEHNR and CDR2 is FQNEAQ in the germline V gene (reference sequence). CDR3 length: 16 residues. V lost 1 base and J lost 1; bases outside the gene matches: 6. CDR3 amino acids: CASSLVVAGPQETQYF. The DNA of the CDR3 is TGTGCCAGCAGCTTAGTGGTAGCGGGCCCCCAAGAGACCCAGTACTTC.

This chain links TRBV10-3 with TRBJ1-4, with D uncertain. CDR1 is ENHRY and CDR2 is SYGVKD in the germline V gene. V was shortened by 3 bases and J by 4 bases, with 15 bases between the two germline ends. The CDR3 totals 16 residues. CDR3 region: CAISDGTPINNEKLFF. In nucleotides, the CDR3 is TGTGCCATCAGTGATGGTACCCCTATTAATAATGAAAAACTGTTTTTT.

Turning to this clone: In the same sample, other DNA sequences code for this CDR3. The CDR3 loop reads CASSLVRDTEAFF. The DNA for the CDR3 is TGCGCCAGCAGCTTGGTTAGGGACACTGAAGCTTTCTTT. The chain is built from TRBV5-1 and TRBJ1-1, with D hard to call. The germline gives CDR1 SGHRS, CDR2 YFSETQ. The CDR3 totals 13 residues. The V end was cut by 0 bases, the J end by 3 bases, with 6 bases between.

The rearrangement links TRBV5-1 to TRBJ2-1, with TRBD2 matching 13 bases. In germline, CDR1 is SGHRS, CDR2 YFSETQ. The CDR3 is 15 residues long. The ends lost 4 bases at V and 9 bases at J; junction bases unmatched: 7. For the CDR3, the DNA is TGCGCCAGCAGCCCACTAGCGGGGGGGCCGGGTGAGCAGTTCTTC. It codes for CASSPLAGGPGEQFF.

V and J are TRBV6-5 and TRBJ1-2; D unresolved. Germline V CDR1 and CDR2: MNHEY, SVGAGI. V lost 7 bases to trimming and J lost 7 bases, with 13 bases between them. The CDR3 length is 12 residues. This chain's CDR3 is CASTTGQLGYTF. For the CDR3, the DNA is TGTGCCAGCACAACGGGCCAGCTTGGCTACACCTTC.

This chain joins TRBV7-9 and TRBJ1-1, with TRBD1 as a possible D gene (5 bases). This CDR3 has 15 residues. From germline, CDR1 is SEHNR and CDR2 FQNEAQ (reference sequence). V was trimmed by 6 bases and J by 0 bases, leaving 14 bases between them. This CDR3 is CASSPRQNLNTEAFF. CDR3 nucleotide sequence: TGTGCCAGCAGTCCACGACAGAACTTGAACACTGAAGCTTTCTTT.

The chain is built from TRBV4-1 and TRBJ2-1, with D tentatively TRBD2 (6 bases). Germline-derived CDR1 and CDR2 are MGHRA and YSYEKL. Trimming left V 1 base short and J 0 bases short, with 13 bases between. This CDR3 contains 17 residues. The CDR3 loop reads CASSQAGGISSYNEQFF. CDR3 DNA sequence: TGCGCCAGCAGCCAAGCAGGAGGGATTAGCTCCTACAATGAGCAGTTCTTC.

V usage is TRBV4-1 and J usage is TRBJ1-1; no firm D call. V lost 1 base to trimming and J lost 0 bases, with 12 bases between them. CDR1 MGHRA and CDR2 YSYEKL come from the germline V gene. This CDR3 is built from 16 residues. CDR3 sequence: CASSQVPSRVNTEAFF. CDR3 bases: TGCGCCAGCAGCCAAGTCCCCTCGCGGGTGAACACTGAAGCTTTCTTT.

This rearrangement joins TRBV30 to TRBJ1-2, with no clear D. The germline CDR1 and CDR2 sequences are GTSNPN and SVGIG (reference sequence). This CDR3 has 14 residues. The V and J ends lost 2 bases and 4 bases respectively, with 14 bases between them. The CDR3 bases are TGTGCCTGGAGTAGAACAGATAATCCCTATGGCTACACCTTC. It codes for CAWSRTDNPYGYTF.

The chain recombines TRBV4-1 with TRBJ2-1; tentatively, D is TRBD1 (6 bases). CDR1 MGHRA and CDR2 YSYEKL come from the germline V gene. The CDR3 has 16 residues. Deletions cut 4 bases from V and 7 bases from J, with 20 bases between. The CDR3 region is CASSRSGLLRGNEQFF. In nucleotides, the CDR3 is TGCGCCAGCAGCCGATCAGGACTCCTAAGGGGGAATGAGCAGTTCTTC.

The V call is TRBV4-1, the J call TRBJ2-3; D is perhaps TRBD2 (6 bases). The CDR3 has 16 amino acids. V was pared by 1 base and J by 0 bases, with 11 bases between. Germline V lookup: CDR1 MGHRA, CDR2 YSYEKL. The CDR3 bases are TGCGCCAGCAGCCAAGGTATGCTAGCGAGCACAGATACGCAGTATTTT. Translation: CASSQGMLASTDTQYF.

The chain uses TRBV5-3 and TRBJ2-7; D gene ambiguous. TRBV5-3 falls under the ORF class, with uncertain function. The CDR3 covers 14 residues. Trimming pared 0 bases from V and 9 bases from J, leaving 16 bases between. CDR3: CARSLARLWARQYF. For the CDR3, the DNA is TGTGCCAGAAGCTTGGCAAGGTTATGGGCTAGGCAGTACTTC.

CDR3 sequence reads: CASGLQGPGDTQYF. The DNA of the CDR3 is TGTGCTAGTGGTTTGCAGGGGCCTGGAGATACGCAGTATTTT. V gene TRBV12-5 combines with J gene TRBJ2-3, with D perhaps TRBD1 (6 bases). This CDR3 contains 14 residues. The germline gives CDR1 LGHNT, CDR2 FRNRAP. V lost 2 bases, J lost 5 bases, and 11 bases lay in between.

J is TRBJ1-3 and V is TRBV5-1; D is possibly TRBD1 (6 bases). The length of the CDR3 is 16 residues. CDR1 and CDR2 from the germline V gene are SGHRS and YFSETQ. Between the trimmed V and J ends, which lost 3 bases and 0 bases, there was a span of 13 bases. The CDR3 sequence: CASSSRGGRSGNTIYF. The CDR3 DNA follows: TGCGCCAGCAGCTCCCGGGGGGGCCGCTCTGGAAACACCATATATTTT.

The chain employs TRBV7-2 and TRBJ2-3; D not certain. The V end was cut by 5 bases, the J end by 5 bases, with 8 bases between. There are 12 residues in the CDR3. In germline, CDR1 is SGHTA, CDR2 FQGNSA. CDR3 in amino acids: CASSPGGDTQYF. The CDR3 region has the DNA TGTGCCAGCAGCCCAGGTGGAGATACGCAGTATTTT.

The rearrangement links TRBV11-3 to TRBJ1-1; D may be TRBD1 (6 bases). V was pared by 8 bases and J by 0 bases, with 13 bases between. Germline V lookup: CDR1 SGHNT, CDR2 YENEEA. The CDR3 length is 14 residues. The CDR3: CASAPDRLNTEAFF. The CDR3, as DNA: TGTGCCAGCGCCCCTGACAGGCTGAACACTGAAGCTTTCTTT.

The rearrangement joins TRBV1 to TRBJ2-7; the table names TRBD1, a call not compared with the DNA. TRBV1 is noted as a pseudogene. This CDR3 has 19 residues. The CDR3, as DNA: TGCACCAGCAGCCCAACCGGGACAGGGCTCCAACCCCCTAGATTCGGGCAGTACTTC. Translating it yields CTSSPTGTGLQPPRFGQYF.

This chain links TRBV5-1 with TRBJ2-5, with D possibly TRBD1 on 6 matching bases. This CDR3 is built from 15 residues. Germline loops: CDR1 SGHRS, CDR2 YFSETQ. Trimming left V 3 bases short and J 0 bases short, with 12 bases between. CDR3 amino acids: CASSYSYRDQETQYF. CDR3 in DNA: TGCGCCAGCAGCTACTCTTACAGGGACCAAGAGACCCAGTACTTC.

This clone came up once. The chain recombines TRBV10-2 with TRBJ2-5; TRBD2 matches at 9 bases. V trimming: 8 bases; J trimming: 2 bases; junction bases outside the gene matches: 6. CDR3 length: 14 residues. Germline CDR1 WSHSY, CDR2 SAAADI. The CDR3 DNA follows: TGCGCCAGCGGCGGGGGGGCCCCGCAAGAGACCCAGTACTTC. This translates into CASGGGAPQETQYF.

The chain combines TRBV5-1 with TRBJ2-3; no firm D call. This CDR3 has 15 residues. Germline values: CDR1 SGHRS, CDR2 YFSETQ. V dropped 1 base and J dropped 0 bases, with 9 bases sitting between them. In DNA form, the CDR3 reads TGCGCCAGCAGCTTGATGTTTCCGAGCACAGATACGCAGTATTTT. It is translated as CASSLMFPSTDTQYF.

V and J are TRBV6-4 and TRBJ1-1; D is unclear. Trimming removed 5 bases at V and 2 bases at J, with 9 bases between. Germline assignment: CDR1 MRHNA and CDR2 SNTAGT. The length of the CDR3 is 13 residues. Written as DNA, the CDR3 is TGTGCCAGCAGTACCACATCTAACACTGAAGCTTTCTTT. Encoded protein: CASSTTSNTEAFF.